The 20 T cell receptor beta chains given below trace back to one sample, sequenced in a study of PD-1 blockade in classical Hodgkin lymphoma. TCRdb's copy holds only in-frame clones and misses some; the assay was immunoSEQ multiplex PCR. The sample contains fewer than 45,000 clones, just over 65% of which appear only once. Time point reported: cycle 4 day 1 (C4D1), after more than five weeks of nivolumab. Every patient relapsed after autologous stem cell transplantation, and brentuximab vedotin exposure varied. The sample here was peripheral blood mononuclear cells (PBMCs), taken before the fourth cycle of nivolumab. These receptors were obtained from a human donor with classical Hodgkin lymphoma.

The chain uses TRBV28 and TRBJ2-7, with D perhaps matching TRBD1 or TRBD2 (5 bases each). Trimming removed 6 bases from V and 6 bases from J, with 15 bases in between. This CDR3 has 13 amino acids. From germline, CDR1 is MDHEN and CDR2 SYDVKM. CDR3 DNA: TGTGCCAGCAGAATGCCAGGGACCGGCGAGCAGTACTTC. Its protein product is CASRMPGTGEQYF.

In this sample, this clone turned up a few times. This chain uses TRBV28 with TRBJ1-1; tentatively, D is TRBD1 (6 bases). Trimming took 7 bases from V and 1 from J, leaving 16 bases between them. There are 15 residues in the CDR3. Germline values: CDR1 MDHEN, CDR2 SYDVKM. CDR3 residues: CASTIPGAGNTEAFF. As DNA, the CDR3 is TGTGCCAGCACGATTCCGGGGGCAGGGAACACTGAAGCTTTCTTT. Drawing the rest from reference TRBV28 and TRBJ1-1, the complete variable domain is DVKVTQSSRYLVKRTGEKVFLECVQDMDHENMFWYRQDPGLGLRLIYFSYDVKMKEKGDIPEGYSVSREKKERFSLILESASTNQTSMYLCASTIPGAGNTEAFFGQGTRLTVV.

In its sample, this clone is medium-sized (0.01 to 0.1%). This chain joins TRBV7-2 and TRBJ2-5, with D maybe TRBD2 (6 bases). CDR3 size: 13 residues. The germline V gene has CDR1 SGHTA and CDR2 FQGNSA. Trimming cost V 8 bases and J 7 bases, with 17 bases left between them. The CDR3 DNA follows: TGTGCCAGCGCGGGGAGCTACTTGGGGACCCAGTACTTC. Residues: CASAGSYLGTQYF. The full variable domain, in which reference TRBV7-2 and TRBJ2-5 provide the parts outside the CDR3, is GAGVSQSPSNKVTEKGKDVELRCDPISGHTALYWYRQSLGQGLEFLIYFQGNSAPDKSGLPSDRFSAERTGGSVSTLTIQRTQQEDSAVYLCASAGSYLGTQYFGPGTRLLVL.

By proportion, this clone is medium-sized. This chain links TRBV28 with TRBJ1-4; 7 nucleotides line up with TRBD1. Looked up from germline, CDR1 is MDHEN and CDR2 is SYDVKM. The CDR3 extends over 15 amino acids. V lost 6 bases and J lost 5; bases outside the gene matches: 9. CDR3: CASSYHRGQNEKLFF. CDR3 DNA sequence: TGTGCCAGCAGCTACCACAGGGGCCAGAATGAAAAACTGTTTTTT.

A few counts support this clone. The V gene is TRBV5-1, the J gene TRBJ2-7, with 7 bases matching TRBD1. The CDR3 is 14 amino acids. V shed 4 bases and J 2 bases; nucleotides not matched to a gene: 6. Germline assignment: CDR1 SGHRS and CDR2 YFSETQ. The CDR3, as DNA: TGCGCCAGCAGCAATACCGGGACAGCCTACGAGCAGTACTTC. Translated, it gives CASSNTGTAYEQYF. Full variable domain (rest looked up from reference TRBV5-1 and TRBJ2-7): KAGVTQTPRYLIKTRGQQVTLSCSPISGHRSVSWYQQTPGQGLQFLFEYFSETQRNKGNFPGRFSGRQFSNSRSEMNVSTLELGDSALYLCASSNTGTAYEQYFGPGTRLTVT.

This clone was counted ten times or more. The chain's CDR3 is CASSPGQGAYEQYF. Here the CDR3 DNA reads TGTGCCAGCAGCCCGGGACAGGGGGCCTACGAGCAGTACTTC. The J gene is TRBJ2-7, the V gene TRBV7-2, with TRBD1 identical over 11 bases. The junction had 2 bases not matched to a gene; V was cut back by 5 bases and J by 2 bases. Germline CDR1 reads SGHTA; CDR2 reads FQGNSA. This CDR3 is 14 amino acids long.

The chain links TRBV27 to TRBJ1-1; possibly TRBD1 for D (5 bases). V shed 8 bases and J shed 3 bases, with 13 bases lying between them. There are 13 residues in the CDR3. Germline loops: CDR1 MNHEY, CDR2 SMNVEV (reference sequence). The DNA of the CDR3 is TGTGCCAGCCATCTAGACAGATACACTGAAGCTTTCTTT. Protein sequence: CASHLDRYTEAFF.

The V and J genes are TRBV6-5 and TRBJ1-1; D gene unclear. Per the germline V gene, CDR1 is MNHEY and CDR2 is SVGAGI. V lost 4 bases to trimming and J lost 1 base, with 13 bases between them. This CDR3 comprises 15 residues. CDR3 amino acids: CASSWGGKENTEAFF. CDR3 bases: TGTGCCAGCAGTTGGGGAGGCAAAGAGAACACTGAAGCTTTCTTT.

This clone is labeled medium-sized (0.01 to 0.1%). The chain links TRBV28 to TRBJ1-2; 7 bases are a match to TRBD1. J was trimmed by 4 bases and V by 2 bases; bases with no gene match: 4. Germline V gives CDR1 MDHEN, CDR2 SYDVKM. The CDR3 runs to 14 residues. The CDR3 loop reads CASSLRDSSYGYTF. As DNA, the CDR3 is TGTGCCAGCAGTTTAAGGGACAGCAGCTATGGCTACACCTTC.

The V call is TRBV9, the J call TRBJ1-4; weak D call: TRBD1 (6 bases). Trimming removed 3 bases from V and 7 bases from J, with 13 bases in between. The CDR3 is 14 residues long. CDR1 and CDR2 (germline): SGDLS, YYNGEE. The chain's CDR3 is CASSAHREGEKLFF. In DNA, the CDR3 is TGTGCCAGCAGCGCCCACAGGGAGGGTGAAAAACTGTTTTTT.

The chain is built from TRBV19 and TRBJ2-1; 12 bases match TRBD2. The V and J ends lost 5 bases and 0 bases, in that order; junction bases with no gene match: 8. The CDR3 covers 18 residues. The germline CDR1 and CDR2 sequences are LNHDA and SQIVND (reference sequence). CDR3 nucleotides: TGTGCCAGTAGTCCCGTTACTAGCGGGGGGAGCTCCTACAATGAGCAGTTCTTC. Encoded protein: CASSPVTSGGSSYNEQFF. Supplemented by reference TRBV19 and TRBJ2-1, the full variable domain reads DGGITQSPKYLFRKEGQNVTLSCEQNLNHDAMYWYRQDPGQGLRLIYYSQIVNDFQKGDIAEGYSVSREKKESFPLTVTSAQKNPTAFYLCASSPVTSGGSSYNEQFFGPGTRLTVL.

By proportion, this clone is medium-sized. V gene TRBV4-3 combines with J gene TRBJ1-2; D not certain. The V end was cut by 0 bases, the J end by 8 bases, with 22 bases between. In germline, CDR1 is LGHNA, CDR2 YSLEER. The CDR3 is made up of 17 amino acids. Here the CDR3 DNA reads TGCGCCAGCAGCCAAGAAGGAGCAGATCTGGGCCTCGGGGGCTACACCTTC. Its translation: CASSQEGADLGLGGYTF.

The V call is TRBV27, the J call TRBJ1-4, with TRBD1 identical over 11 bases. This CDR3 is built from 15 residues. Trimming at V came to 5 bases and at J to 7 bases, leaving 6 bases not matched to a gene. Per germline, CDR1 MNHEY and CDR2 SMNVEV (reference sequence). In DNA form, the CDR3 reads TGTGCCAGCAGTGGACAGGGGGCGCGGGGTGAAAAACTGTTTTTT. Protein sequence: CASSGQGARGEKLFF.

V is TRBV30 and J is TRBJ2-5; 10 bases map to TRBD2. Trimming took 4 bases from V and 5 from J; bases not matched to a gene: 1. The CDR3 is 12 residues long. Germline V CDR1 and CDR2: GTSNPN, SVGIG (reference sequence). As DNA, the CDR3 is TGTGCCTGGACTAGCGGGAGTGAGACCCAGTACTTC. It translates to CAWTSGSETQYF.

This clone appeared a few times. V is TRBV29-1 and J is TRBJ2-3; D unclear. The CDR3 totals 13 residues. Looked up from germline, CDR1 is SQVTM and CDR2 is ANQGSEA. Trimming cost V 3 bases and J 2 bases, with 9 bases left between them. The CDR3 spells CSVDAVHTDTQYF. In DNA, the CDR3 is TGCAGCGTTGATGCTGTCCACACAGATACGCAGTATTTT.

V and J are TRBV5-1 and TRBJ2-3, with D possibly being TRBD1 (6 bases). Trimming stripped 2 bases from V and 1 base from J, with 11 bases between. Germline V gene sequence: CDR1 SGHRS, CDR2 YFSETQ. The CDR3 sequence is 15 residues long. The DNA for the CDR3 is TGCGCCAGCAGCTTAAAACAGGGTGGCACAGATACGCAGTATTTT. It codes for CASSLKQGGTDTQYF.

As DNA, the CDR3 is TGTGCCAGCAGTTACTCACCCCCTGTGAGCTATGGCTACACCTTC. Amino acids: CASSYSPPVSYGYTF. The gene calls are TRBV6-5 and TRBJ1-2; D gene ambiguous. Trimming shortened V by 0 bases and J by 4 bases, and 12 bases separated the two germline ends. Germline values: CDR1 MNHEY, CDR2 SVGAGI. The length of the CDR3 is 15 residues.

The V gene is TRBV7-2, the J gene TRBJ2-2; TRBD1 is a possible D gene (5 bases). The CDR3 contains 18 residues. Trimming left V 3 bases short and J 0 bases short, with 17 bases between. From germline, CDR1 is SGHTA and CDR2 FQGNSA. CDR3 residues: CASSFLNFRGPNTGELFF. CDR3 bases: TGTGCCAGCAGCTTTTTAAATTTTAGGGGCCCGAACACCGGGGAGCTGTTTTTT.

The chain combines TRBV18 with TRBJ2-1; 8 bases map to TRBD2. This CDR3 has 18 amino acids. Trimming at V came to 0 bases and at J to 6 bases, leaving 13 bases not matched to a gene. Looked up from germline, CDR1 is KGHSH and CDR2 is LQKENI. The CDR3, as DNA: TGTGCCAGCTCACCACCAGCGGGGGCACTAGGGGGGCTCAATGAGCAGTTCTTC. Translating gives CASSPPAGALGGLNEQFF.

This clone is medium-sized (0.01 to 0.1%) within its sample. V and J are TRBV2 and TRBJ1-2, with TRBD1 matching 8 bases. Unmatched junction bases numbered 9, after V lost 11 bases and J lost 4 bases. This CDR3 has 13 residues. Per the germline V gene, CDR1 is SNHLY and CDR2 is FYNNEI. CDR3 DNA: TGTGCCGGCGGACAGGGTCTAGGCTATGGCTACACCTTC. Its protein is CAGGQGLGYGYTF.